The T cell receptor beta chain under discussion was sequenced for a study of cytomegalovirus exposure and HLA in healthy donors. 60 Vbeta and 13 Jbeta primers were used in PCR. The protocol was immunoSEQ multiplex PCR, while the TCRdb copy is restricted to in-frame clones and leaves out a portion. The sample features under 40,000 clones, with approximately 2% in its top ten. Whole-study results and caveats: When presence/absence was analysed, sequencing depth was taken to be roughly uniform across donors. A later analysis found that most CMV-associated TCR beta chains appeared HLA-restricted.

CDR3 length equals 13 residues. Deletions cut 5 bases from V and 2 bases from J, with 10 bases between. Germline-derived CDR1 and CDR2 are SGHNT and YENEEA. Worth noting for this clone: The target antigen is unknown.

Sequenced sample: PBMCs. This receptor was identified in a woman aged 40 to 50 in good health and CMV-seropositive. The chain combines TRBV11-3 with TRBJ2-7, with D perhaps TRBD2 (5 bases). The CDR3 sequence is CASSVGNTYEQYF. In nucleotides, the CDR3 is TGTGCCAGCAGCGTCGGGAACACCTACGAGCAGTACTTC.